The 20 T cell receptor beta chains presented below share a single source sample, sequenced in a study of cytomegalovirus exposure and HLA in healthy donors. The PCR ran on 60 Vbeta and 13 Jbeta primers. Data came from immunoSEQ multiplex PCR; TCRdb stores just in-frame clones and leaves some out. Among about 130,000 clones listed, 70% to 80% were seen once. Sequencing was performed on PBMCs. Receptors were obtained from a woman aged 50 to 60 in good health and CMV-seronegative.

The chain has TRBV19 and TRBJ1-5; 8 positions agree with TRBD1. The CDR3 consists of 17 residues. CDR1 and CDR2 (germline): LNHDA, SQIVND (reference sequence). V lost 1 base, J lost 7 bases, and 12 bases stayed unmatched. CDR3 in DNA: TGTGCCAGTAGTATAGGGGCAGACAGGGGAAGCGGGCAGCCCCAGCATTTT. As protein: CASSIGADRGSGQPQHF.

The chain carries TRBV14 and TRBJ2-5; 8 bases align to TRBD1. This CDR3 has 15 residues. Per the germline V gene, CDR1 is SGHDN and CDR2 is FVKESK. V was clipped by 4 bases and J by 2 bases; unmatched bases: 6. This chain's CDR3 is CASSLMDRVQETQYF. DNA for the CDR3: TGTGCCAGCAGCCTGATGGACAGGGTTCAAGAGACCCAGTACTTC.

This clone has a handful of counts. The chain joins TRBV5-1 to TRBJ2-1; 11 positions agree with TRBD2. This CDR3 comprises 17 residues. Trimming removed 1 base from V and 3 bases from J; junction bases left unmatched: 6. Per germline, CDR1 SGHRS and CDR2 YFSETQ. The CDR3 region is CASSLMVAGGGYNEQFF. CDR3 sequence (DNA): TGCGCCAGCAGCTTGATGGTAGCGGGAGGGGGCTACAATGAGCAGTTCTTC.

The rearrangement links TRBV4-1 to TRBJ2-2; 15 bases are shared with TRBD2. The CDR3 loop spans 19 amino acids. With 6 bases clipped from V and 0 bases from J, the junction kept 8 bases outside the gene matches. Germline V gene lookup returns CDR1 MGHRA and CDR2 YSYEKL. CDR3 region: CASRDVGLAGGTNTGELFF. The DNA of the CDR3 is TGCGCCAGCAGGGACGTCGGACTAGCGGGAGGGACGAACACCGGGGAGCTGTTTTTT.

The genes are TRBV9 and TRBJ2-1; 8 positions agree with TRBD2. V was pared by 2 bases and J by 3 bases, with 4 bases of the junction left unmatched. The CDR3 extends over 15 amino acids. Germline lookup yields CDR1 SGDLS and CDR2 YYNGEE. This CDR3 is CASSVPAGDYNEQFF. In DNA, the CDR3 is TGTGCCAGCAGCGTCCCAGCGGGAGACTACAATGAGCAGTTCTTC.

The chain links TRBV5-1 to TRBJ2-3; a possible D gene is TRBD2 (6 bases). The germline CDR1 and CDR2 sequences are SGHRS and YFSETQ. The CDR3 consists of 16 residues. Trimming stripped 4 bases from V and 2 bases from J, with 17 bases between. This CDR3 reads CASSLMGGGTTDTQYF. In DNA form, the CDR3 reads TGCGCCAGCAGCCTCATGGGGGGAGGTACCACAGATACGCAGTATTTT. Full variable domain (remainder filled in from reference TRBV5-1 and TRBJ2-3): KAGVTQTPRYLIKTRGQQVTLSCSPISGHRSVSWYQQTPGQGLQFLFEYFSETQRNKGNFPGRFSGRQFSNSRSEMNVSTLELGDSALYLCASSLMGGGTTDTQYFGPGTRLTVL.

The chain recombines TRBV12-5 with TRBJ1-4; TRBD1 matches at 7 bases. V shed 4 bases, J shed 7 bases, and the junction held 9 bases outside the gene matches. This CDR3 has 15 residues. Germline values: CDR1 LGHNT, CDR2 FRNRAP. CDR3 nucleotides: TGTGCTAGTGGTTCCTTGATAGGGGGCGGTGAAAAACTGTTTTTT. Its protein is CASGSLIGGGEKLFF. The full variable domain, in which reference TRBV12-5 and TRBJ1-4 provide the parts outside the CDR3, is DARVTQTPRHKVTEMGQEVTMRCQPILGHNTVFWYRQTMMQGLELLAYFRNRAPLDDSGMPKDRFSAEMPDATLATLKIQPSEPRDSAVYFCASGSLIGGGEKLFFGSGTQLSVL.

The rearrangement links TRBV29-1 to TRBJ2-5; D not certain. V lost 1 base and J lost 3, with 9 bases in between. The CDR3 extends over 13 amino acids. Looked up from germline, CDR1 is SQVTM and CDR2 is ANQGSEA. CDR3 sequence (DNA): TGCAGCGTTGAAGTATTGGCAGAAGAGACCCAGTACTTC. Residues: CSVEVLAEETQYF.

V usage is TRBV14 and J usage is TRBJ1-4; D might be TRBD1 (5 bases). The CDR3 consists of 16 residues. Germline assignment: CDR1 SGHDN and CDR2 FVKESK. The V and J ends lost 0 bases and 8 bases respectively, with 16 bases between them. The CDR3 sequence is CASSQETGREIEKLFF. CDR3 nucleotides: TGTGCCAGCAGCCAAGAAACGGGCAGGGAAATCGAAAAACTGTTTTTT. Looking up the rest from reference TRBV14 and TRBJ1-4 gives the full variable domain: EAGVTQFPSHSVIEKGQTVTLRCDPISGHDNLYWYRRVMGKEIKFLLHFVKESKQDESGMPNNRFLAERTGGTYSTLKVQPAELEDSGVYFCASSQETGREIEKLFFGSGTQLSVL.

This chain joins TRBV7-9 and TRBJ2-5; 9 bases are shared with TRBD2. Germline V CDR1 and CDR2: SEHNR, FQNEAQ (reference sequence). V lost 2 bases to trimming and J lost 2 bases; unmatched junction nucleotides: 9. The CDR3 consists of 17 residues. The CDR3 sequence is CASSLPGTSWAQETQYF. CDR3 nucleotides: TGTGCCAGCAGCTTACCCGGGACTAGCTGGGCTCAAGAGACCCAGTACTTC. Looking up the rest from reference TRBV7-9 and TRBJ2-5 gives the full variable domain: DTGVSQNPRHKITKRGQNVTFRCDPISEHNRLYWYRQTLGQGPEFLTYFQNEAQLEKSRLLSDRFSAERPKGSFSTLEIQRTEQGDSAMYLCASSLPGTSWAQETQYFGPGTRLLVL.

The chain combines TRBV5-4 with TRBJ2-1; 7 bases fit TRBD2. Trimming removed 4 bases from V and 5 bases from J; junction bases left unmatched: 9. This CDR3 is built from 15 residues. Germline CDR1 is SGHNT and CDR2 is YYREEE (reference sequence). In DNA form, the CDR3 reads TGTGCCAGCAGCATAACTAGCGCGCGGCACAATGAGCAGTTCTTC. This sequence encodes CASSITSARHNEQFF.

The chain is built from TRBV7-2 and TRBJ2-6, with TRBD2 as a possible D gene (5 bases). V lost 5 bases and J lost 1, with 12 bases in between. CDR1 is SGHTA and CDR2 is FQGNSA in the germline V gene. This CDR3 spans 16 amino acids. CDR3 residues: CASSLEGSSGANVLTF. CDR3 in DNA: TGTGCCAGCAGCCTTGAGGGTTCTTCTGGGGCCAACGTCCTGACTTTC.

The rearrangement joins TRBV2 to TRBJ1-3; 8 bases are a match to TRBD1. CDR3 length equals 19 residues. Germline CDR1 SNHLY, CDR2 FYNNEI. Trimming at V came to 9 bases and at J to 0 bases, leaving 19 bases not matched to a gene. In DNA form, the CDR3 reads TGTGCCAGAAGGAAGGGACAGGACGCCTACGGCCGCTCTGGAAACACCATATATTTT. Amino acids: CARRKGQDAYGRSGNTIYF.

The chain joins TRBV7-8 to TRBJ2-2, with 12 bases fitting TRBD2. Unmatched junction bases numbered 12, after V lost 5 bases and J lost 5 bases. The V gene's germline CDR1 is SGHVS and CDR2 FQNEAQ. The CDR3 is 18 amino acids. The CDR3 nucleotides read TGTGCCAGCAGCAAAACGTCCCTAGCGGGAGGGGTGACCGGGGAGCTGTTTTTT. This translates into CASSKTSLAGGVTGELFF.

The V call is TRBV4-2, the J call TRBJ2-2; 7 bases line up with TRBD2. CDR3 length: 17 amino acids. Losses at the gene ends were 0 bases for V and 5 bases for J; bases not matched to a gene: 9. Germline-derived CDR1 and CDR2 are LGHNA and YNFKEQ. In DNA, the CDR3 is TGTGCCAGCAGCCAAGATCCGGCGGGAGCGGGGACCGGGGAGCTGTTTTTT. Amino acid sequence: CASSQDPAGAGTGELFF.

The chain uses TRBV29-1 and TRBJ1-1, with D possibly being TRBD1 (5 bases). Germline V lookup: CDR1 SQVTM, CDR2 ANQGSEA. V was clipped by 7 bases and J by 1 base, with 13 bases between them. There are 13 residues in the CDR3. CDR3 sequence: CSAEWGGNTEAFF. The DNA for the CDR3 is TGCAGCGCTGAGTGGGGGGGGAACACTGAAGCTTTCTTT.

The chain links TRBV7-9 to TRBJ2-7; D gene uncertain. V lost 2 bases to trimming and J lost 0 bases, with 5 bases between them. This CDR3 has 13 amino acids. CDR1 is SEHNR and CDR2 is FQNEAQ in the germline V gene (reference sequence). CDR3 residues: CASSLHSSYEQYF. The DNA of the CDR3 is TGTGCCAGCAGCTTACACAGCTCCTACGAGCAGTACTTC.

The chain combines TRBV7-9 with TRBJ1-2; D gene uncertain. Between the trimmed V and J ends, which lost 5 bases and 4 bases, there was a span of 14 bases. This CDR3 spans 14 amino acids. CDR1 is SEHNR, CDR2 FQNEAQ, per germline (reference sequence). CDR3 sequence (DNA): TGTGCCAGCAGCCCTATAAGCTACGGCTATGGCTACACCTTC. Protein product: CASSPISYGYGYTF.

The chain links TRBV5-1 to TRBJ2-3; 7 nucleotides match TRBD1. This CDR3 region has 13 residues. The germline V gene encodes CDR1 SGHRS and CDR2 YFSETQ. V shed 7 bases and J 1 base; nucleotides not matched to a gene: 3. CDR3 DNA sequence: TGCGCCAGCGTAGGACAGGGCACAGATACGCAGTATTTT. As protein: CASVGQGTDTQYF.

This clone was counted between two and nine times. The V and J genes are TRBV5-4 and TRBJ1-2; TRBD1 might be the D (6 bases). This CDR3 has 15 amino acids. Germline V gene lookup returns CDR1 SGHNT and CDR2 YYREEE (reference sequence). V was shortened by 2 bases and J by 8 bases, with 19 bases between the two germline ends. In DNA, the CDR3 is TGTGCCAGCAGCTTACGGGGAGGGGGGGCTCGCGGCTACACCTTC. Amino acid sequence: CASSLRGGGARGYTF.